The rows below give T cell receptor beta chains drawn from one sample of a study of blood T cells in healthy people across ages. MiXCR, applied by TCRdb to the 5' RACE reads, yields one record per CDR3 protein. The data show roughly 1,800,000 distinct CDR3 sequences, 49% seen once. The sample comprised blood. The receptors come from a woman aged 40 to 49 in good health. Each CDR3 is given with its conserved first and last residue. D genes are given only for firm matches. A row's size may be missing; if present it is once, few, many or a size class.

>TRBV4-3|TRBJ2-1|NA|NA
TGCGCCAGCAGCCAAGAGCTGGGGCCCGCAATTGAGCAGTTCTTC
CASSQELGPAIEQFF
>TRBV5-5|TRBJ1-1|NA|TRBD1
TGTGCCAGCAGCGCTTATCCAGGGGGCCTGAACACTGAAGCTTTCTTT
CASSAYPGGLNTEAFF
>TRBV5-1|TRBJ2-1|NA|TRBD1
TGCGCCAGCAGCCCTGACAGGGGGGTCAATGAGCAGTTCTTC
CASSPDRGVNEQFF
>TRBV28|TRBJ2-7|NA|NA
TGTGCCAGCGGCGGCGCGGGAACAGGGCAAGGCTACGAGCAGTACTTC
CASGGAGTGQGYEQYF
>TRBV11-2|TRBJ2-1|NA|TRBD2
TGTGCCAGCAGCTCCCTTCGGGGCGGGGGAAATGAGCAGTTCTTC
CASSSLRGGGNEQFF
>TRBV7-8|TRBJ2-5|NA|TRBD2
TGTGCCAGCAGCTCACTACTAGCGGGGGTTGGAGAGACCCAGTACTTC
CASSSLLAGVGETQYF
>TRBV5-1|TRBJ2-5|NA|NA
TGCGCCAGCAGCTTAGACCCCCCCGGCGGGGCTCAAGAGACCCAGTACTTC
CASSLDPPGGAQETQYF
>TRBV10-3|TRBJ2-3|NA|NA
TGTGCCATCAGAGGGGGGGACACAGATACGCAGTATTTT
CAIRGGDTDTQYF
>TRBV6-2/TRBV6-3|TRBJ2-1|NA|NA
TGTGCCAGCAGTTACTTGGGCCGAATTAATAAGCAGTTCTTC
CASSYLGRINKQFF
>TRBV27|TRBJ1-5|NA|NA
TGTGCCAGCAGTTTAAACAGGTATAGCAATCAGCCCCAGCATTTT
CASSLNRYSNQPQHF
>TRBV4-1|TRBJ1-1|NA|NA
TGCGCCAGCAGCCAAGGAGGGATCTTGGGGTTGAACACTGAAGCTTTCTTT
CASSQGGILGLNTEAFF
>TRBV27|TRBJ2-7|NA|NA
TGTGCCAGCAGTTTATTCATCGGCCACGAGCAGTACTTC
CASSLFIGHEQYF
>TRBV20-1|TRBJ2-5|few|TRBD1
TGCAGTGCTAGAAAGGGACAGTTTCGGGAGACCCAGTACTTC
CSARKGQFRETQYF
>TRBV20-1|TRBJ2-4|few|TRBD2
TGCAGTGCTTACCCGGGGGAGGGAGCCAAAAACATTCAGTACTTC
CSAYPGEGAKNIQYF
>TRBV12-3/TRBV12-4|TRBJ2-5|NA|NA
TGTGCCAGTACCGGGACAACTAACCAAGAGACCCAGTACTTC
CASTGTTNQETQYF
>TRBV4-2|TRBJ1-2|NA|NA
TGTGCCAGCAGCCAAGGTCGACAGGAGTTCTATGGCTACACCTTC
CASSQGRQEFYGYTF
>TRBV18|TRBJ2-5|NA|NA
TGTGCCAGCTCACGCTCAATGGAAGAGACCCAGTACTTC
CASSRSMEETQYF
>TRBV6-6|TRBJ2-1|NA|NA
TGTGCCAGCAGTTACTACGACACAAACCTCAACAATGAGCAGTTCTTC
CASSYYDTNLNNEQFF
>TRBV4-3|TRBJ2-5|few|TRBD2
TGCGCCAGCAGCCAAGAAGCGCGGGGGTGGCAAGAGACCCAGTACTTC
CASSQEARGWQETQYF
>TRBV11-2|TRBJ2-7|few|NA
TGTGCCAGCAGCTTAGTGGCAGGGCTCTCCTACGAGCAGTACTTC
CASSLVAGLSYEQYF
>TRBV7-6|TRBJ2-3|few|NA
TGTGCCAGCAGCTTAGCGCAAGGGGGTGTGGGTTCAGCTTCAGACACGCAGTATTTT
CASSLAQGGVGSASDTQYF
>TRBV5-1|TRBJ2-1|NA|TRBD2
TGCGCCAGCAGCCTGGGACTAGCGGTTCAGAGGAATGAGCAGTTCTTC
CASSLGLAVQRNEQFF
>TRBV20-1|TRBJ1-2|NA|NA
TGCAGTGCTAGAGATCAGGCGACAGTTTATGGCTACACCTTC
CSARDQATVYGYTF
>TRBV27|TRBJ1-4|NA|NA
TGTGCCAGCAGTTTCGATCGGGAAAAACTGTTTTTT
CASSFDREKLFF
>TRBV25-1|TRBJ2-5|NA|NA
TGTGCCAGCAGTGAATGGGCCGGCCTTGGAGGGGAGACCCAGTACTTC
CASSEWAGLGGETQYF
>TRBV27|TRBJ2-7|few|NA
TGTGCCAGCAGTTCCCATGGGGGTGTAGGGGAGCAGTACTTC
CASSSHGGVGEQYF
>TRBV7-2|TRBJ1-1|NA|TRBD1
TGTGCCAGCAGCTTAGGACAGGGGGGTCAAGCTTTCTTT
CASSLGQGGQAFF
>TRBV5-1|TRBJ2-5|NA|TRBD2
TGCGCCAGCAGCTTTACCAGGCTAGCGGGGGGGATCCAAGAGACCCAGTACTTC
CASSFTRLAGGIQETQYF
>TRBV5-1|TRBJ2-7|few|TRBD1
TGCGCCAGCAGCTTGACCCTAACAGGGGCCTCCTACGAGCAGTACTTC
CASSLTLTGASYEQYF
>TRBV24-1|TRBJ2-5|NA|TRBD2
TGTGCCACCAGTGATTCCCGGACTAGCCAAGGGGAGACCCAGTACTTC
CATSDSRTSQGETQYF
>TRBV3-1|TRBJ1-2|NA|NA
TGTGCCAGCAGCCGTACGGCTGGGCTTCAACCTAACTATGGCTACACCTTC
CASSRTAGLQPNYGYTF
>TRBV4-3|TRBJ2-1|few|NA
TGCGCCAGCAGCTCATGGGTCCAGGACAGTAACAATGAGCAGTTCTTC
CASSSWVQDSNNEQFF
>TRBV7-2|TRBJ2-5|NA|TRBD1
TGTGCCAGCAGCTTCTCGACAGGGGTTGAGACCCAGTACTTC
CASSFSTGVETQYF
>TRBV28|TRBJ2-7|few|NA
TGTGCCAGCAGCCCGAGGGGCCTGAGACAAACCACCTACGAGCAGTACTTC
CASSPRGLRQTTYEQYF
>TRBV13|TRBJ2-6|NA|NA
TGTGCCAGCAGCTCCGACTCTATTTCTTCTGGGGCCAACGTCCTGACTTTC
CASSSDSISSGANVLTF
>TRBV6-2/TRBV6-3|TRBJ2-1|NA|TRBD2
TGTGCCAGCAGTTACCGGACTAGCGGGGGCCATTACAATGAGCAGTTCTTC
CASSYRTSGGHYNEQFF
>TRBV6-2/TRBV6-3|TRBJ2-6|NA|NA
TGTGCCAGCAGTACACAGCCCGAGGGATACTCTGGGGCCAACGTCCTGACTTTC
CASSTQPEGYSGANVLTF
>TRBV6-6|TRBJ2-5|NA|NA
TGTGCCAGCAGTTACTCGCGGATAAAAGAGACCCAGTACTTC
CASSYSRIKETQYF
>TRBV12-3/TRBV12-4|TRBJ2-5|few|TRBD2
TGTGCCAGCAGTCGTACTAGCGGGGCGTTTACTCAAGAGACCCAGTACTTC
CASSRTSGAFTQETQYF
>TRBV20-1|TRBJ2-7|few|TRBD2
TGCAGTGCTAGTCCCGCGGGAGGCTACGAGCAGTACTTC
CSASPAGGYEQYF
>TRBV20-1|TRBJ1-4|few|NA
TGCAGTGCAGCACAGGCTAATGAAAAACTGTTTTTT
CSAAQANEKLFF
>TRBV2|TRBJ2-7|NA|TRBD1
TGTGCCAGCACCCCGGACAGGAGCTCCTACAATGAGCAGTACTTC
CASTPDRSSYNEQYF
>TRBV7-2|TRBJ2-1|NA|TRBD2
TGTGCCAGCAGCCGACGAGTAGCGGGGGGCAATGAGCAGTTCTTC
CASSRRVAGGNEQFF
>TRBV12-3/TRBV12-4|TRBJ2-6|NA|NA
TGTGCCAGCAGTTTCTCGGGGCTTTTAAACTCTGGGGCCAACGTCCTGACTTTC
CASSFSGLLNSGANVLTF
>TRBV4-3|TRBJ2-1|once|NA
TGCGCCAGCAGCCAAGACGTTGGGGCACTAGGACTATCCTACAATGAGCAGTTCTTC
CASSQDVGALGLSYNEQFF
>TRBV25-1|TRBJ1-2|NA|TRBD1
TGTGCCAGCAGTGATCAGGGGGCAGATACTAACTATGGCTACACCTTC
CASSDQGADTNYGYTF
>TRBV6-1|TRBJ2-1|NA|NA
TGTGCCAGCAGGGGTGGGCCGGGGAATGAGCAGTTCTTC
CASRGGPGNEQFF
>TRBV7-2|TRBJ2-1|NA|NA
TGTGCCAGCAGCTTAGAGAGGGGACGGACCGGAGACAATGAGCAGTTCTTC
CASSLERGRTGDNEQFF
>TRBV7-2|TRBJ2-5|few|TRBD1
TGTGCCAGCAGCTTAGAATTGGTGGACAGGCAAGAGACCCAGTACTTC
CASSLELVDRQETQYF
>TRBV7-6|TRBJ1-1|NA|NA
TGTGCCAGCAGCTCAAGCTTAACCGGGACAGAAGCTTTCTTT
CASSSSLTGTEAFF
>TRBV12-3/TRBV12-4|TRBJ2-3|NA|NA
TGTGCCAGCAGTTCACAAGCGAGCACAGATACGCAGTATTTT
CASSSQASTDTQYF
>TRBV20-1|TRBJ1-6|few|NA
TGCAGTGCTAGCCGCCAGGGGATGGCCGGCAATTCACCCCTCCACTTT
CSASRQGMAGNSPLHF
>TRBV28|TRBJ2-5|few|NA
TGTGCCAGCAGTCTCAAGGGGGGGACCCAGTACTTC
CASSLKGGTQYF
>TRBV4-3|TRBJ2-5|NA|NA
TGCGCCAGCAGCCAAGAAGGCGGTACCCAAGAGACCCAGTACTTC
CASSQEGGTQETQYF
>TRBV6-6|TRBJ2-5|few|TRBD1
TGTGCCAGCAGGGCAGGGACAGGGGGCCAAGAGACCCAGTACTTC
CASRAGTGGQETQYF
>TRBV5-1|TRBJ2-5|NA|TRBD2
TGCGCCAGCAACCTGGCTAGCGGGGGAGAGACCCAGTACTTC
CASNLASGGETQYF
>TRBV20-1|TRBJ1-5|NA|NA
TGCAGTGCCACGGGAAGGGGGGCGGATCAGCCCCAGCATTTT
CSATGRGADQPQHF
>TRBV5-1|TRBJ2-1|NA|TRBD2
TGCGCCAGCAGCTTGGTCCTGGGGGGGAAGGAGTTCTTC
CASSLVLGGKEFF
>TRBV20-1|TRBJ2-7|once|NA
TGCAGTGCTAGAGTAGCTACCTACGAGCAGTACTTC
CSARVATYEQYF
>TRBV28|TRBJ1-6|NA|TRBD1
TGTGCCAGCAAGACGACAGGGATTAATTCACCCCTCCACTTT
CASKTTGINSPLHF